This TCR beta chain is drawn from a study of shared clonotypes between healthy human individuals. About the research overall: Aged 18 to 49, the donors were a couple of women and a few men.

Replicate PCRs run on unsorted PBMC used 300 ng DNA, which was about 30,000 T cell genomes. With ten immunoSEQ deep assay plates, unsorted PBMC DNA underwent sequencing. Using immunoSEQ multiplex PCR, the repertoire was profiled, and TCRdb retains in-frame clones only, with some absent. The sample yields about 490,000 clones, about 80% seen once. This CDR3 spans 16 amino acids. Everyone who donated was a Caucasian adult who lived in Nashville, Tennessee. The sequence came from a woman aged 40 to 55 in good health. Some clones in this sample may be carry-over from other donors' samples. The sequencing sample was made of PBMCs. V is TRBV7-5 and J is TRBJ2-7; the table gives TRBD2 as D, unverified against the DNA. TRBV7-5 is a recognized pseudogene. CDR3 loop: CVRSLGGGRRSYEQYF. The CDR3 bases are TGTGTCAGAAGCCTCGGGGGTGGGAGGAGGTCCTACGAGCAGTACTTC.